Included here is one T cell receptor beta chain sequence, with context. What it binds is not known. These data originate in a study of T cells in Graves' hyperthyroidism and ophthalmopathy. Broader study findings: Expanded thyroid clonotypes (above 0.001) were mostly also found in blood.

Amplified regions were TCR beta CDR3 sequences from RNA transcripts. RT-PCR in the first round (using the HTBI primer set) targeted the TCR CDR3. TCRdb analysed the multiplex PCR reads with MiXCR anew, one entry per CDR3 protein. The table includes 550,000 to 650,000 distinct CDR3 sequences, around 13% detected once. V gave up 7 bases and J gave up 5 bases, with 8 bases separating them. Germline V gene sequence: CDR1 MNHEY, CDR2 SVGEGT. The CDR3 is made up of 11 amino acids. Stable hyperthyroidism: no ophthalmopathy progression over 18 months of follow-up. This chain uses TRBV6-2 or TRBV6-3 with TRBJ2-5; D call uncertain. The TCR originated in a woman in her 40s with Graves' hyperthyroidism. The material sequenced was blood. The CDR3 protein is CASTAVETQYF. CDR3 nucleotide sequence: TGTGCCAGCACTGCTGTGGAGACCCAGTACTTC.